This T cell receptor (beta chain) was recorded in a study of metastatic and nonmetastatic thyroid tumors. Study background: Repertoires were compared across blood and tumor or nodule tissue from malignant and benign thyroid patients.

Regarding this clone: The antigen is undetermined.

Study-level points and caveats: Within blood and tumor, benign nodules reportedly had significantly lower TCR beta diversity than malignant thyroid tumors did.

The CDR3 has 13 residues. Germline V gene lookup returns CDR1 SGHRS and CDR2 YFSETQ. With 0 bases removed from V and 4 bases from J, the gap between germline ends came to 5 bases. Source study methods: CDR3 was compared across clinicopathological groups, and the resulting differences were used to build a distant-metastasis classifier for papillary thyroid cancer. TCRdb re-called clones from the PCR reads using MiXCR. TCRdb, not the authors, supplied the V and J calls. The sample lists approximately 17,000 clones; around 23% were seen once. Thyroid surgery was preceded by no treatment in any patient. This TCR was recovered from a female donor with papillary thyroid cancer or a benign thyroid nodule (not recorded which). Some clones in this sample may be carry-over from other donors' samples. The V and J genes are TRBV5-1 and TRBJ1-3; D is unresolved. The specimen was adjacent normal tissue. The DNA of the CDR3 is TGCGCCAGCAGCTTGGAGGCCGGAAACACCATATATTTT. Translation gives CASSLEAGNTIYF.